These 26 T cell receptor beta chains were all obtained from the same sample, sequenced in a study of human T cells and chemical hapten exposure. Time point of the sample: pre-sensitization, week 0. This sample's treatment: therapeutic diphenylcyclopropenone sensitization with weekly scalp DPC. TCRdb itself ran the RACE reads through MiXCR, one entry per CDR3 protein. This sample has more than 250,000 distinct CDR3 sequences, with about 8.6% found just once. This material consisted of whole blood, taken in connection with sensitization to the hapten diphenylcyclopropenone (DPC). These receptors all stem from a woman between 35 and 50 years old with alopecia areata. Some clones in this sample may be carry-over from other donors' samples.

The chain links TRBV12-3 or TRBV12-4 to TRBJ2-3, with D perhaps TRBD2 (6 bases). Trimming left V 6 bases short and J 0 bases short, with 16 bases between. The CDR3 contains 16 residues. The CDR3 reads CASSPLVAVSTDTQYF. The DNA for the CDR3 is TGTGCCAGCAGCCCCTTGGTAGCGGTAAGCACAGATACGCAGTATTTT.

This clonotype came up a few times. This chain links TRBV9 with TRBJ2-7; TRBD1 agrees at 7 bases. CDR3 length: 14 amino acids. Looked up from germline, CDR1 is SGDLS and CDR2 is YYNGEE. Germline trimming cut 0 bases from V and 2 bases from J; bases unmatched to any gene: 2. CDR3 region: CASSVGDRAYEQYF. The CDR3, as DNA: TGTGCCAGCAGCGTAGGGGACAGAGCCTACGAGCAGTACTTC. Using reference TRBV9 and TRBJ2-7 for the parts outside the CDR3, the full variable domain is DSGVTQTPKHLITATGQRVTLRCSPRSGDLSVYWYQQSLDQGLQFLIQYYNGEERAKGNILERFSAQQFPDLHSELNLSSLELGDSALYFCASSVGDRAYEQYFGPGTRLTVT.

This clonotype was seen a handful of times. This sequence joins TRBV28 and TRBJ1-6; perhaps TRBD1 as D (5 bases). Germline V lookup: CDR1 MDHEN, CDR2 SYDVKM. V was shortened by 2 bases and J by 0 bases, with 11 bases between the two germline ends. This CDR3 is 17 amino acids long. For the CDR3, the DNA is TGTGCCAGCAGTTTAGGGGACCCGAGCTCCTATAATTCACCCCTCCACTTT. Amino acid sequence: CASSLGDPSSYNSPLHF. Full variable domain (missing parts from reference TRBV28 and TRBJ1-6): DVKVTQSSRYLVKRTGEKVFLECVQDMDHENMFWYRQDPGLGLRLIYFSYDVKMKEKGDIPEGYSVSREKKERFSLILESASTNQTSMYLCASSLGDPSSYNSPLHFGNGTRLTVT.

The gene calls are TRBV29-1 and TRBJ1-1; perhaps TRBD1 as D (5 bases). Trimming pared 0 bases from V and 5 bases from J, leaving 13 bases between. CDR1 SQVTM and CDR2 ANQGSEA come from the germline V gene. This CDR3 has 14 amino acids. This CDR3 is CSVEESGRRTEAFF. DNA for the CDR3: TGCAGCGTTGAAGAGTCGGGGCGGCGGACTGAAGCTTTCTTT. The variable domain in full, completed from reference TRBV29-1 and TRBJ1-1, reads SAVISQKPSRDICQRGTSLTIQCQVDSQVTMMFWYRQQPGQSLTLIATANQGSEATYESGFVIDKFPISRPNLTFSTLTVSNMSPEDSSIYLCSVEESGRRTEAFFGQGTRLTVV.

This clonotype was counted a few times. This rearrangement joins TRBV28 to TRBJ2-2, with a weak D call TRBD2 (7 bases). This CDR3 has 16 amino acids. Trimming took off 10 bases at V and 6 bases at J, with 24 bases between the two ends. Germline V gives CDR1 MDHEN, CDR2 SYDVKM. The CDR3 nucleotides are TGTGCCATTCCAGGGGTGCGGGGGTCCGGAGCCGGGGAGCTGTTTTTT. Its protein product is CAIPGVRGSGAGELFF.

The table lists this clonotype with a few counts. The rearrangement joins TRBV5-5 to TRBJ2-7; 7 bases agree with TRBD2. This CDR3 contains 15 residues. CDR1 is SGHKS and CDR2 is YYEKEE in the germline V gene (reference sequence). Trimming cost V 3 bases and J 2 bases; bases outside gene matches: 8. The CDR3 loop reads CASSWSSSGTYEQYF. Here the CDR3 DNA reads TGTGCCAGCAGCTGGTCCTCTAGCGGTACCTACGAGCAGTACTTC.

The chain has TRBV6-5 and TRBJ2-5; 11 bases map to TRBD1. Per germline, CDR1 MNHEY and CDR2 SVGAGI. The CDR3 extends over 15 amino acids. Trimming took 5 bases from V and 5 from J; bases not matched to a gene: 7. The CDR3 loop reads CASSAPGQGEETQYF. The CDR3 DNA follows: TGTGCCAGCAGTGCCCCGGGACAGGGGGAGGAGACCCAGTACTTC.

The rearrangement links TRBV9 to TRBJ2-7; 11 bases line up with TRBD1. The germline V gene has CDR1 SGDLS and CDR2 YYNGEE. Trimming at V came to 1 base and at J to 7 bases, leaving 1 base not matched to a gene. CDR3 length equals 13 residues. CDR3 sequence reads: CASSVWDRGEQYF. As DNA, the CDR3 is TGTGCCAGCAGCGTATGGGACAGGGGGGAGCAGTACTTC.

V gene TRBV10-3 combines with J gene TRBJ2-1, with D perhaps matching TRBD1 or TRBD2 (5 bases each). Germline V gene lookup returns CDR1 ENHRY and CDR2 SYGVKD. The CDR3 loop spans 15 amino acids. Trimming removed 4 bases at V and 7 bases at J, with 17 bases between. Here the CDR3 DNA reads TGTGCCATCAGTGGCCGCCTCGGGACCTTAAATGAGCAGTTCTTC. It translates to CAISGRLGTLNEQFF.

V gene TRBV24-1 combines with J gene TRBJ2-1, with D maybe TRBD2 (5 bases). Trimming took 3 bases from V and 4 from J, leaving 18 bases between them. This CDR3 is 17 amino acids long. Germline V gives CDR1 KGHDR, CDR2 SFDVKD. CDR3 sequence (DNA): TGTGCCACCAGTGATCCCGTAGGAGGTGGGGAATACAATGAGCAGTTCTTC. Translating gives CATSDPVGGGEYNEQFF.

This clonotype was recorded a few times. This chain connects TRBV7-6 to TRBJ2-7; 8 bases map to TRBD2. Germline V gene lookup returns CDR1 SGHVS and CDR2 FNYEAQ. The CDR3 runs 15 residues. Trimming removed 1 base from V and 4 bases from J; junction bases left unmatched: 6. CDR3 amino acids: CASSLDAGGGYEQYF. CDR3 bases: TGTGCCAGCAGCTTAGATGCGGGAGGCGGGTACGAGCAGTACTTC.

This clonotype occurred a few times. The chain joins TRBV7-9 to TRBJ1-5, with a tentative D call TRBD1 (6 bases). Trimming left V 0 bases short and J 7 bases short, with 10 bases between. CDR1 and CDR2 from the germline V gene are SEHNR and FQNEAQ (reference sequence). CDR3 size: 14 residues. CDR3 coding DNA: TGTGCCAGCAGCTTAGCGGTCGGGGGCCAGCCCCAGCATTTT. Translation gives CASSLAVGGQPQHF.

The chain is built from TRBV2 and TRBJ1-1; 7 positions agree with TRBD1. V lost 7 bases and J lost 1; bases outside the gene matches: 3. The CDR3 spans 13 residues. Per the germline V gene, CDR1 is SNHLY and CDR2 is FYNNEI. The CDR3 DNA reads as TGTGCCAGCAAGAAGGGGGCGAACACTGAAGCTTTCTTT. It is translated as CASKKGANTEAFF.

The V gene is TRBV20-1, the J gene TRBJ2-3; TRBD2 is a possible D gene (5 bases). Deletions cut 4 bases from V and 6 bases from J, with 20 bases between. Germline CDR1 reads DFQATT; CDR2 reads SNEGSKA (reference sequence). This CDR3 spans 15 amino acids. CDR3 amino acids: CSANHQRTRRDTQYF. CDR3 nucleotide sequence: TGCAGTGCTAATCATCAGCGGACCAGAAGGGATACGCAGTATTTT.

The rearrangement links TRBV10-3 to TRBJ1-3; TRBD1 might be the D (5 bases). Trimming took 10 bases from V and 0 from J, leaving 10 bases between them. Germline V lookup: CDR1 ENHRY, CDR2 SYGVKD. This CDR3 comprises 13 residues. CDR3 coding DNA: TGTGCCACCCAGGGCATCTCTGGAAACACCATATATTTT. Its protein is CATQGISGNTIYF.

This clonotype has just a few counts. This chain connects TRBV3-1 to TRBJ2-1; 8 bases agree with TRBD2. The V gene's germline CDR1 is LGHDT and CDR2 YNNKEL (reference sequence). V lost 2 bases to trimming and J lost 8 bases; unmatched junction nucleotides: 8. The CDR3 runs 15 residues. CDR3 nucleotide sequence: TGTGCCAGCAGCCAACGATTAGCGGGAAGGCATGAGCAGTTCTTC. This encodes CASSQRLAGRHEQFF.

This clonotype was counted only a few times. The gene calls are TRBV2 and TRBJ2-3, with 9 bases aligning to TRBD1. Losses at the gene ends were 6 bases for V and 3 bases for J; bases not matched to a gene: 7. From germline, CDR1 is SNHLY and CDR2 FYNNEI. The CDR3 totals 15 residues. The CDR3 DNA reads as TGTGCCAGCAGGACGGGACAGGGTTTAACAGATACGCAGTATTTT. This codes for CASRTGQGLTDTQYF.

Turning to this clonotype: A read error may produce the germline difference seen at one junction end. The genes are TRBV6-1 and TRBJ2-7; D is unclear. The germline V gene encodes CDR1 MNHNS and CDR2 SASEGT. The CDR3 spans 15 residues. CDR3 region: CASSDLMGVPGEQCF. In nucleotides, the CDR3 is TGTGCCAGCAGTGATCTAATGGGTGTCCCCGGCGAGCAGTGCTTC.

The rearrangement uses TRBV6-6 and TRBJ2-7, with a tentative D call TRBD2 (6 bases). Trimming cost V 1 base and J 0 bases, with 13 bases left between them. Germline V CDR1 and CDR2: MNHNY, SVGAGI (reference sequence). This CDR3 is 16 amino acids long. The CDR3 sequence: CASSYLGGSTSYEQYF. For the CDR3, the DNA is TGTGCCAGCAGTTACTTGGGGGGAAGCACCTCCTACGAGCAGTACTTC.

This clonotype has just a few counts. The chain joins TRBV4-2 to TRBJ2-3, with D perhaps matching TRBD1 (6 bases). Germline assignment: CDR1 LGHNA and CDR2 YNFKEQ. The V end was cut by 3 bases, the J end by 3 bases, with 16 bases between. The CDR3 length is 16 residues. This CDR3 is CASSHTGTPGTDTQYF. CDR3 sequence (DNA): TGTGCCAGCAGCCACACCGGGACACCTGGGACAGATACGCAGTATTTT.

This clonotype was seen a few times. The chain couples TRBV27 to TRBJ2-7; 8 nucleotides align to TRBD1. Trimming took 5 bases from V and 0 from J; bases not matched to a gene: 9. CDR1 is MNHEY, CDR2 SMNVEV, per germline (reference sequence). The CDR3 runs to 16 residues. The chain's CDR3 is CASSPGQGRSSYEQYF. The CDR3 DNA sequence: TGTGCCAGCAGTCCTGGACAGGGAAGAAGCTCCTACGAGCAGTACTTC.

This clonotype showed up many times. J is TRBJ2-7 and V is TRBV20-1; D gene unclear. The CDR3 extends over 12 amino acids. Trimming removed 3 bases at V and 3 bases at J, with 9 bases between. CDR1 DFQATT and CDR2 SNEGSKA come from the germline V gene (reference sequence). The CDR3 DNA reads TGCAGTGCTAGGACCGGCAACTACGAGCAGTACTTC. Its protein product is CSARTGNYEQYF.

This clonotype showed up just a few times. The chain recombines TRBV5-6 with TRBJ1-4, with D possibly matching TRBD1 (5 bases). The germline V and J ends were trimmed by 4 bases and 8 bases, with 18 bases remaining between them. The CDR3 loop spans 15 amino acids. The germline V gene has CDR1 SGHDT and CDR2 YYEEEE. CDR3 region: CASSQTSGRFEKLFF. The DNA of the CDR3 is TGTGCCAGCAGCCAAACTTCGGGACGTTTCGAAAAACTGTTTTTT.

This chain uses TRBV14 with TRBJ2-5; the D is unclear. Germline V gene data show CDR1 as SGHDN and CDR2 as FVKESK. V dropped 4 bases and J dropped 5 bases, with 11 bases sitting between them. This CDR3 comprises 13 residues. The CDR3 bases are TGTGCCAGCAGCCTGCCACCCACGGAGACCCAGTACTTC. It translates to CASSLPPTETQYF.

A few counts support this clonotype. The rearrangement joins TRBV7-9 to TRBJ2-7; D remains ambiguous. This CDR3 spans 14 amino acids. Per germline, CDR1 SEHNR and CDR2 FQNEAQ (reference sequence). Trimming stripped 3 bases from V and 3 bases from J, with 12 bases between. The CDR3 coding sequence is TGTGCCAGCAGCTTTTCTTTAAGAAACTACGAGCAGTACTTC. This translates into CASSFSLRNYEQYF.

This clonotype was counted a few times. In DNA form, the CDR3 reads TGCAGCGTTGAGCGGACGGAGACCCAGTACTTC. Translated: CSVERTETQYF. The chain links TRBV29-1 to TRBJ2-5, with D unclear. Deletions cut 3 bases from V and 5 bases from J, with 7 bases between. CDR1 is SQVTM and CDR2 is ANQGSEA in the germline V gene. This CDR3 has 11 residues.